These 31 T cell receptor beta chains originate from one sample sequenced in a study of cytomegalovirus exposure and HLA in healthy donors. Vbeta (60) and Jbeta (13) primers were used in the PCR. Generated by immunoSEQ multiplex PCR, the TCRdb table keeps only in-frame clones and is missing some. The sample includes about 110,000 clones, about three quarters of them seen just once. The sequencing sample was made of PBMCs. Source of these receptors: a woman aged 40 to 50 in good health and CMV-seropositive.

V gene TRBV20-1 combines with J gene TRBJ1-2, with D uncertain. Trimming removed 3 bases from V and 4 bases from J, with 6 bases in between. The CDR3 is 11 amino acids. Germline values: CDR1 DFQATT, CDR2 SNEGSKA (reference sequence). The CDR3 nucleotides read TGCAGTGCTAGTTTCGGCTATGGCTACACCTTC. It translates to CSASFGYGYTF.

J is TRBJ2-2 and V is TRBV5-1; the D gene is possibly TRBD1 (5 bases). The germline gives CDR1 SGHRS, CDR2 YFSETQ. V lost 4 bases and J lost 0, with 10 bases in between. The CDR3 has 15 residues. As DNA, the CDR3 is TGCGCCAGCAGCCTACGGACACCGAACACCGGGGAGCTGTTTTTT. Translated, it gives CASSLRTPNTGELFF.

In nucleotides, the CDR3 is TGTGCCAGCAGCCCCGGGGGTACGTTTCAACAGCCCCAGCATTTT. Protein: CASSPGGTFQQPQHF. The chain employs TRBV28 and TRBJ1-5; D is perhaps TRBD1 (5 bases). From germline, CDR1 is MDHEN and CDR2 SYDVKM. The CDR3 runs to 15 residues. The V gene lost 6 bases and the J gene lost 7 bases, with 19 bases spanning the gap.

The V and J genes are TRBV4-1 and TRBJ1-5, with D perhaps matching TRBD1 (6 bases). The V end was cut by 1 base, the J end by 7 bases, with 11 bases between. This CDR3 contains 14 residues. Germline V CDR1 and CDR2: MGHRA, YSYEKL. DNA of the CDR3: TGCGCCAGCAGCCAAGCACAGGGTCTCCAGCCCCAGCATTTT. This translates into CASSQAQGLQPQHF.

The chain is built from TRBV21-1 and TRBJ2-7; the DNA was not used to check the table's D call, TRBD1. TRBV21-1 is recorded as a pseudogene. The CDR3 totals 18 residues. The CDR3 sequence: CASSKEGGGDRPLYEQYF. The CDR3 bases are TGTGCCAGCAGCAAGGAAGGAGGGGGGGACAGGCCCCTATACGAGCAGTACTTC.

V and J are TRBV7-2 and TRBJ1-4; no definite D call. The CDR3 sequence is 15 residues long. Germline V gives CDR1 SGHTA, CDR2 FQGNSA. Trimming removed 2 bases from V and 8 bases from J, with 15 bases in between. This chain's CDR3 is CASSLTRESVEKLFF. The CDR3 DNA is TGTGCCAGCAGCTTAACGCGGGAGTCGGTCGAAAAACTGTTTTTT.

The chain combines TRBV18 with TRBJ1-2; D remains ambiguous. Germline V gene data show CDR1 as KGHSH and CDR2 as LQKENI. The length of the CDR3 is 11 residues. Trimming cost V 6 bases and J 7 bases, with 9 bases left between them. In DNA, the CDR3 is TGTGCCAGCTCCCAGGATGGTGGCTACACCTTC. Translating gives CASSQDGGYTF.

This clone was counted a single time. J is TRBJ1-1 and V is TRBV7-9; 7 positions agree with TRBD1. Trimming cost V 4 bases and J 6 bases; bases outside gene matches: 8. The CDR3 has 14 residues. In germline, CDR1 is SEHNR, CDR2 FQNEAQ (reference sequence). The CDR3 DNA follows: TGTGCCAGCAGCTACCTACAGGGGTCCGCTGAAGCTTTCTTT. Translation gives CASSYLQGSAEAFF.

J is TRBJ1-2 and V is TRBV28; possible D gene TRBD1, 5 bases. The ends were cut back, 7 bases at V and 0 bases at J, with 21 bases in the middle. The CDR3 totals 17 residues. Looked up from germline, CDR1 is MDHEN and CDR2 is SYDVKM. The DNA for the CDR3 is TGTGCCAGCATCGACCCTCGGGGGGACCGAGCTAACTATGGCTACACCTTC. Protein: CASIDPRGDRANYGYTF.

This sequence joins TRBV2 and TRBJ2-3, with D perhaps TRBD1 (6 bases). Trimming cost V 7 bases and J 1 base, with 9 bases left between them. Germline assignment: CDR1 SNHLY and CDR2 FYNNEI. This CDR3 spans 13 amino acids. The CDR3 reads CASNRAGTDTQYF. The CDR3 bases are TGTGCCAGCAACAGGGCCGGCACAGATACGCAGTATTTT.

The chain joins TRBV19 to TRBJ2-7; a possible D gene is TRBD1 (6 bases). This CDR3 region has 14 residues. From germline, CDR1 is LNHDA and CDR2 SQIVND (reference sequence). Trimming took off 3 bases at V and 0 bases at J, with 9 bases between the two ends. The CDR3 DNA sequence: TGTGCCAGTAGTATGGACAGTCTCTCCTACGAGCAGTACTTC. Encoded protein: CASSMDSLSYEQYF.

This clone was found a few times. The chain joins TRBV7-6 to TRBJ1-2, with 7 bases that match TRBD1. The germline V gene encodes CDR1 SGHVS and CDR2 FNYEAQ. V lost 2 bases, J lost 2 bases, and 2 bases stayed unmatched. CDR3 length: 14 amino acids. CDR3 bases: TGTGCCAGCAGCTTAACGACAGGGAACTATGGCTACACCTTC. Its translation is CASSLTTGNYGYTF.

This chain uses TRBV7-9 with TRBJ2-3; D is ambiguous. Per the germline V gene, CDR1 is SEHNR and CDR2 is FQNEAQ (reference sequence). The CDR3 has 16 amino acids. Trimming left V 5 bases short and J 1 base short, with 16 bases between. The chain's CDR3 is CASSPASGEGTDTQYF. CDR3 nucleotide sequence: TGTGCCAGCAGCCCCGCGTCGGGTGAGGGCACAGATACGCAGTATTTT.

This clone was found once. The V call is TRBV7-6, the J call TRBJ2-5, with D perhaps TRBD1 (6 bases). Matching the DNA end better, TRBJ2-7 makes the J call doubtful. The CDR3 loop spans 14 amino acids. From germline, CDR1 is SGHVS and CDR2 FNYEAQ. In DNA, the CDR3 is TGTGCCAGCAGCTTAGCACAGGGACCTTACGAGCAGTACTTC. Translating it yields CASSLAQGPYEQYF.

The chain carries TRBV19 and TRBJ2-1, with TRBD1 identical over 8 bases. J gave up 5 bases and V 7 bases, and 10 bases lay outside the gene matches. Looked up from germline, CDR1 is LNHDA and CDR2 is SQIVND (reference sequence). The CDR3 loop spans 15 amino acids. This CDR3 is CASIKDRAPHNEQFF. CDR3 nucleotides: TGTGCCAGTATCAAGGACAGGGCCCCACACAATGAGCAGTTCTTC. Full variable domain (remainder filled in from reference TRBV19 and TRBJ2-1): DGGITQSPKYLFRKEGQNVTLSCEQNLNHDAMYWYRQDPGQGLRLIYYSQIVNDFQKGDIAEGYSVSREKKESFPLTVTSAQKNPTAFYLCASIKDRAPHNEQFFGPGTRLTVL.

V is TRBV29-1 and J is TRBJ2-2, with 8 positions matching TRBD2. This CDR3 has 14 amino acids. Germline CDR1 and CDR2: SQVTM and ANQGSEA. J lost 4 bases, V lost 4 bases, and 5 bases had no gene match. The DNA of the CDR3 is TGCAGCGTTGGAGATAGCGGGACCACCGGGGAGCTGTTTTTT. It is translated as CSVGDSGTTGELFF.

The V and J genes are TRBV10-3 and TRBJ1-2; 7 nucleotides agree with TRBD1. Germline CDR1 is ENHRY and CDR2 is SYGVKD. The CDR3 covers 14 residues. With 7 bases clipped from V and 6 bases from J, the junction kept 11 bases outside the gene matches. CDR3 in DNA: TGTGCCATCACCGAAACAGGGGACTTCCATGGCTACACCTTC. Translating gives CAITETGDFHGYTF.

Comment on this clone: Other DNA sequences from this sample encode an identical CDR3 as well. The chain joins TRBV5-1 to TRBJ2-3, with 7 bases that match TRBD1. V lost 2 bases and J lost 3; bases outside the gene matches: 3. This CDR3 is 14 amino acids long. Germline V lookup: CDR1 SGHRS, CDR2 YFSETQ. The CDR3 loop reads CASSFRQGTDTQYF. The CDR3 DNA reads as TGCGCCAGCAGCTTTCGACAGGGTACAGATACGCAGTATTTT.

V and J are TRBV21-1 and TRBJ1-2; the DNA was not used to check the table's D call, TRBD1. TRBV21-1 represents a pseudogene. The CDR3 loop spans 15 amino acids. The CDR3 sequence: CAPNPRDRANYGYTF. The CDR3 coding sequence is TGTGCCCCCAACCCCCGGGACAGGGCTAACTATGGCTACACCTTC.

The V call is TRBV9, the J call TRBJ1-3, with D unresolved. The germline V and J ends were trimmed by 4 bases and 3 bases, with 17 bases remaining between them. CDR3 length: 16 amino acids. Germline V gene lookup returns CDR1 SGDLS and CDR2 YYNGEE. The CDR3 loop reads CASSPKASGGGNTIYF. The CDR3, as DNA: TGTGCCAGCAGCCCCAAAGCCTCGGGAGGTGGAAACACCATATATTTT. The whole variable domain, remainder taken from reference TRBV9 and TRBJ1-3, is DSGVTQTPKHLITATGQRVTLRCSPRSGDLSVYWYQQSLDQGLQFLIQYYNGEERAKGNILERFSAQQFPDLHSELNLSSLELGDSALYFCASSPKASGGGNTIYFGEGSWLTVV.

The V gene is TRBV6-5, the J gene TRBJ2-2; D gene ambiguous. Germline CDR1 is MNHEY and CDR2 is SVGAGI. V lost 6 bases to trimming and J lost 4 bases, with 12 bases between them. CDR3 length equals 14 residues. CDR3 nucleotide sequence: TGTGCCAGCAGACTCATGTATGGCACCGGGGAGCTGTTTTTT. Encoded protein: CASRLMYGTGELFF.

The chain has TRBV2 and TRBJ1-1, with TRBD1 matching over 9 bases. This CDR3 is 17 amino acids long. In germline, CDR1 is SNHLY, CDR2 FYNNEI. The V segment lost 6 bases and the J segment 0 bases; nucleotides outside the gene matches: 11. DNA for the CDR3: TGTGCCAGCAGAATCCGGGGACAGGGAATTTTGAACACTGAAGCTTTCTTT. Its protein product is CASRIRGQGILNTEAFF.

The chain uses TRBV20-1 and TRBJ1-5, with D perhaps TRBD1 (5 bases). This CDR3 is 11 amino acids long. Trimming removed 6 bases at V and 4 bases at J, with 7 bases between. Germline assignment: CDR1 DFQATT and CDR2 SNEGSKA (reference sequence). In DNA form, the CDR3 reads TGCAGTGCGCAGGGAAATCAGCCCCAGCATTTT. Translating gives CSAQGNQPQHF.

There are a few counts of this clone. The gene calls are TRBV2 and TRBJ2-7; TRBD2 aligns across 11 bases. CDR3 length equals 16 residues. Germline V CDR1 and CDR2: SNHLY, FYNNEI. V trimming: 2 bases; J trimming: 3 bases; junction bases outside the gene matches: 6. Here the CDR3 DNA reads TGTGCCAGCAGTGAAACATTTGGACTAGCGGGCTACGAGCAGTACTTC. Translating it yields CASSETFGLAGYEQYF.

The CDR3 protein is CASSADSIPYQETQYF. The CDR3 DNA is TGTGCCAGCAGCGCCGACAGTATCCCTTATCAGGAGACCCAGTACTTC. This sequence joins TRBV9 and TRBJ2-5; possibly TRBD1 for D (5 bases). Trimming took off 3 bases at V and 5 bases at J, with 20 bases between the two ends. Germline V gives CDR1 SGDLS, CDR2 YYNGEE. This CDR3 region has 16 residues. Full variable domain (outside the CDR3, taken from reference TRBV9 and TRBJ2-5): DSGVTQTPKHLITATGQRVTLRCSPRSGDLSVYWYQQSLDQGLQFLIQYYNGEERAKGNILERFSAQQFPDLHSELNLSSLELGDSALYFCASSADSIPYQETQYFGPGTRLLVL.

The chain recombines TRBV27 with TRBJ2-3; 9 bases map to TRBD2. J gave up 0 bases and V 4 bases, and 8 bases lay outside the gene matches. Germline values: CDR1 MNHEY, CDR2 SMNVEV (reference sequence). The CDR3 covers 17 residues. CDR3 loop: CASSWGLAGVSTDTQYF. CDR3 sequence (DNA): TGTGCCAGCAGTTGGGGCTTAGCGGGAGTTAGCACAGATACGCAGTATTTT.

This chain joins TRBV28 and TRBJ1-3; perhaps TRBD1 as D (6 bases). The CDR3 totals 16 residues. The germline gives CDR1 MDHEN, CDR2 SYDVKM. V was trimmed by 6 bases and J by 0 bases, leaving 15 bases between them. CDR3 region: CASSPQGPRSGNTIYF. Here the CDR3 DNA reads TGTGCCAGCAGCCCTCAGGGGCCACGCTCTGGAAACACCATATATTTT. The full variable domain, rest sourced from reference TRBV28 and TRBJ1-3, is DVKVTQSSRYLVKRTGEKVFLECVQDMDHENMFWYRQDPGLGLRLIYFSYDVKMKEKGDIPEGYSVSREKKERFSLILESASTNQTSMYLCASSPQGPRSGNTIYFGEGSWLTVV.

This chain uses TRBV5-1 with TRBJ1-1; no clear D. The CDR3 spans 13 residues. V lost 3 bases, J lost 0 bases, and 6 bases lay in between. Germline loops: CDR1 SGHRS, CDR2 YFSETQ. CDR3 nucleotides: TGCGCCAGCAGCTCCGGTTTGAACACTGAAGCTTTCTTT. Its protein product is CASSSGLNTEAFF.

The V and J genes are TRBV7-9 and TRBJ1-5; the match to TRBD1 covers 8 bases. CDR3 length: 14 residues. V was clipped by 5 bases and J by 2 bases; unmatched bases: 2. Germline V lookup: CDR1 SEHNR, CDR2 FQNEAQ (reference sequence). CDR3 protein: CASSPGQGNQPQHF. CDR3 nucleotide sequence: TGTGCCAGCAGCCCGGGACAGGGCAATCAGCCCCAGCATTTT.

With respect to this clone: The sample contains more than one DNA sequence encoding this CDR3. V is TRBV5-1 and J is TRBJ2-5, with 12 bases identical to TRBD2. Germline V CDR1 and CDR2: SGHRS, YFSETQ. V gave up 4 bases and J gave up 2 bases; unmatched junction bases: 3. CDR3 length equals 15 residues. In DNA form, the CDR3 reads TGCGCCAGCAGCCCTGGACTAGCGGGGCAAGAGACCCAGTACTTC. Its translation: CASSPGLAGQETQYF.

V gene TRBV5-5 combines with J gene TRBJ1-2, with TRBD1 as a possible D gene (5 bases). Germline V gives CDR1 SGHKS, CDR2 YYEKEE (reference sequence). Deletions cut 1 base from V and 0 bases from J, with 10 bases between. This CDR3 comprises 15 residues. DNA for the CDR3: TGTGCCAGCAGCTTGATGACAGCGACTAACTATGGCTACACCTTC. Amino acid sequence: CASSLMTATNYGYTF.